This record looks at one T cell receptor (beta chain) sequence and its context. Its antigen is not known. Sequencing used immunoSEQ multiplex PCR; TCRdb keeps in-frame clones, though not all of them. The sample lists about 1.5 million clones, under 99% occurring once. Germline assignment: CDR1 SGHTA and CDR2 FQGNSA. The CDR3 runs 15 residues. Trimming pared 5 bases from V and 1 base from J, leaving 14 bases between. The record originates from a study of shared clonotypes between healthy human individuals. Notes on the study in general: Sharing across four donors was seen in 4% to 5.5% of naive CD4 clonotypes. What naive subsets generally showed was a larger estimated richness than memory subsets showed. What limited the represented genetic and exposure-history diversity was the small number of donors.

The chain carries TRBV7-2 and TRBJ1-2; a weak D match, TRBD1 (5 bases). The sample comprised naive CD4+ T cells sorted from blood. Subset indicated: CD45RA+ positively selected. This clonotype was obtained from a man aged 25 to 45 in good health. The CDR3 DNA reads as TGTGCCAGCAGCCCCCAGGGACCGAGTAACTATGGCTACACCTTC. The encoded protein is CASSPQGPSNYGYTF.